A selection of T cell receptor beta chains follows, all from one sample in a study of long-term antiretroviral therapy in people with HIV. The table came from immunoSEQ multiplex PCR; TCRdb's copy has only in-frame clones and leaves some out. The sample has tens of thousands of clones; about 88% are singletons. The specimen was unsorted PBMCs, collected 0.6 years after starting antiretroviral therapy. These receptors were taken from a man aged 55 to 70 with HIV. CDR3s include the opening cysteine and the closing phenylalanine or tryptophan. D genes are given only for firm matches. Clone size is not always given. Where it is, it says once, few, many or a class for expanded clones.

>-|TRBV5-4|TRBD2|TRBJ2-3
TGTGCCACCGGCGGGTTAGCGGGGGCCCTCAGCACAGATACGCAGTATTTT
CATGGLAGALSTDTQYF
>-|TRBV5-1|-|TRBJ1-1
TGCGCCAGCAGCTTGGGCGGATTGAACACTGAAGCTTTCTTT
CASSLGGLNTEAFF
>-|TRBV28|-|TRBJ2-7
TGTGCCAGCAGTTCGGGGGCCGGCAACTCTTACGAGCAGTACTTC
CASSSGAGNSYEQYF
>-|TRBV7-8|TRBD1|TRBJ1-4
TGTGCCAGCAGCTTAGCCATGGGGACAGGGTACGAAAAACTGTTTTTT
CASSLAMGTGYEKLFF
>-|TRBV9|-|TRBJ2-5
TGTGCCAGCAGCGTTAACAGCCAAGAGACCCAGTACTTC
CASSVNSQETQYF
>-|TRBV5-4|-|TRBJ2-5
TGTGCCAGCAGACGGGGGCGGGGACACCAAGAGACCCAGTACTTC
CASRRGRGHQETQYF
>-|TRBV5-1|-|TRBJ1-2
TGCGCCAGCAGCAAGACTCCAGCGGACCCAAACTATGGCTACACCTTC
CASSKTPADPNYGYTF
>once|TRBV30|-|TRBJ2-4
TGTGCCTGGGACAACAGTGCCGGGAACATTCAGTACTTC
CAWDNSAGNIQYF
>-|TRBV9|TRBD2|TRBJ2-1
TGTGCCAGCAGCCCGGGACTAGCGGGGGTGTATGAGCAGTTCTTC
CASSPGLAGVYEQFF
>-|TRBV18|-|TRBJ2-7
TGTGCCAGCTCACCAACCCAGGAGATCTCCTACGAGCAGTACTTC
CASSPTQEISYEQYF
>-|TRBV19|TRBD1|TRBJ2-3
TGTGCCAGTAGTAATCCAAGGGGACAGGGGCGAGATACGCAGTATTTT
CASSNPRGQGRDTQYF
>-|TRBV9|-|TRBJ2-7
TGTGCCAGCAGCGAACACGGCAGCTCCTACGAGCAGTACTTC
CASSEHGSSYEQYF
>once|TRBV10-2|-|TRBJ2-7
TGCGCCAGCAGCCTGGGGTCGGTCGAGCAGTACTTC
CASSLGSVEQYF
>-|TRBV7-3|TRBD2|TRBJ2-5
TGTGCCAGCAGCGTGGGGACTAGCGGGGGCCAAGAGACCCAGTACTTC
CASSVGTSGGQETQYF
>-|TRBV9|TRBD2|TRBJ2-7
TGTGCCAGCAACCTAGCGGGGGGATCCTACGAGCAGTACTTC
CASNLAGGSYEQYF
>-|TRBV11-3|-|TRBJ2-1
TGTGCCAGCAGCTTAGAAGACGGTGAGCAGTTCTTC
CASSLEDGEQFF
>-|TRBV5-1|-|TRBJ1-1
TGCGCCAGCAGCTTGGGGGCGGGCGTTATCACTGAAGCTTTCTTT
CASSLGAGVITEAFF
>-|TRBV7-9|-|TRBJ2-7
TGTGCCAGCAGCTTAGAGGGGGACGGCTACGAGCAGTACTTC
CASSLEGDGYEQYF
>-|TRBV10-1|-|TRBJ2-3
TGCGCCAGCAGTGATACGGGGCTTAGGCCAGATACGCAGTATTTT
CASSDTGLRPDTQYF
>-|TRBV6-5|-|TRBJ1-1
TGTGCCAGCAGGAGGGGGAGGTCTAACACTGAAGCTTTCTTT
CASRRGRSNTEAFF
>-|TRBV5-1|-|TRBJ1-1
TGCGCCAGCAGGCTCGGGAACACTGAAGCTTTCTTT
CASRLGNTEAFF
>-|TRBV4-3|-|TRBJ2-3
TGCGCCAGCAGCCAAGACCTCACAGATACGCAGTATTTT
CASSQDLTDTQYF
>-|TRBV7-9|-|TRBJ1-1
TGTGCCAGCAGCCAATACGTGACAGTAGCGAACACTGAAGCTTTCTTT
CASSQYVTVANTEAFF
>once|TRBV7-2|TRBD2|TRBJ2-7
TGTGCCAGCAGCCCTCGGACTAGCGGCTACGAGCAGTACTTC
CASSPRTSGYEQYF
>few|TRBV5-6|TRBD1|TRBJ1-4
TGTGCCAGCAGCGAGGACAGGGCCGACGGTAATGAAAAACTGTTTTTT
CASSEDRADGNEKLFF
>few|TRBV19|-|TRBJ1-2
TGTGCCAGTAGTATAGAGGCGGGGTACTATGGCTACACCTTC
CASSIEAGYYGYTF
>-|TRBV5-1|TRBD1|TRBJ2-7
TGCGCCAGCAGCCCTTCTCCGGGACAGGCCTACGAGCAGTACTTC
CASSPSPGQAYEQYF
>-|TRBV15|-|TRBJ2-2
TGTGCCACCAGCAGTTTTCGTTCTAACACCGGGGAGCTGTTTTTT
CATSSFRSNTGELFF
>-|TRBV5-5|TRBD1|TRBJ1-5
TGTGCCAGCAGCCTGACAGGGCTCGATCAGCCCCAGCATTTT
CASSLTGLDQPQHF
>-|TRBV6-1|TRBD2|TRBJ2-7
TGTGCCAGCAGTGCAGCGATTTCGGGGGGCGAGCAGTACTTC
CASSAAISGGEQYF
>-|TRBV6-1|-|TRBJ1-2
TGTGCCAGCGTGACAGGCCCAAGGGGCTACACCTTC
CASVTGPRGYTF
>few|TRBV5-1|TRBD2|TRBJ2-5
TGCGCCAGCTGTTTAGGATTAGCGGGCCAAGAGACCCAGTACTTC
CASCLGLAGQETQYF
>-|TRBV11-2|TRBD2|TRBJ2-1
TGTGCCAGCAGCCCGTGGACTAGCGGGAGGGCCGCCGACTACAATGAGCAGTTCTTC
CASSPWTSGRAADYNEQFF
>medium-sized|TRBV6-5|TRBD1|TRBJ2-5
TGTGCCAGCAAACTGGGGACAGGTTCAGGGGAGACCCAGTACTTC
CASKLGTGSGETQYF
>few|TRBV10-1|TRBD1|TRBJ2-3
TGCGCCAGCGGAAGTCAGGGGGAAAGGACAGATACGCAGTATTTT
CASGSQGERTDTQYF
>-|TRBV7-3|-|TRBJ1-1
TGTGCCAGCAGCTTGGGTCAGGGGCTGAACACTGAAGCTTTCTTT
CASSLGQGLNTEAFF
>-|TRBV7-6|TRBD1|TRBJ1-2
TGTGCCAGCAGCCCACTCGGGACAGCCTATGGCTACACCTTC
CASSPLGTAYGYTF
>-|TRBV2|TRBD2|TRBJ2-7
TGTGCCAGCAGTGAATTTTTCGGGAGGGCCGACGAGCAGTACTTC
CASSEFFGRADEQYF
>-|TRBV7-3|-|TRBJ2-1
TGTGCCAGCAGCTTTCGCGATAAGAGGGAGCAGTTCTTC
CASSFRDKREQFF
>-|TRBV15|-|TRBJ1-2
TGTGCCACCAGCAGAGACTTCTATGGCTACACCTTC
CATSRDFYGYTF
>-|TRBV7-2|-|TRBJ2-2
TGTGCCAGCAGCTTAGCTGGGGGGCGATCTACCGGGGAGCTGTTTTTT
CASSLAGGRSTGELFF
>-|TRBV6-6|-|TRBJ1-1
TGTGCCAGCAGTTACTCGGAGATGAACACTGAAGCTTTCTTT
CASSYSEMNTEAFF
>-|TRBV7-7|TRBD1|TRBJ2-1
TGTGCTAGCAGCTCCTCATCGGGACAGTACAATGAGCAGTTCTTC
CASSSSSGQYNEQFF
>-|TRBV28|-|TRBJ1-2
TGTGCCAGCAGTTTAGTTCTGGGGAACTATGGCTACACCTTC
CASSLVLGNYGYTF
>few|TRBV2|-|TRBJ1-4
TGTGCCAACAGGGAACGGGAGGAAAAACTGTTTTTT
CANREREEKLFF
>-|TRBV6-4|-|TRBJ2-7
TGTGCCAGCTCCGCGGAGGGCTCCTCCTACGAGCAGTACTTC
CASSAEGSSYEQYF
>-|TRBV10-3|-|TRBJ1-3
TGTGCCACTAGAATCAGTATGTTGGGCAACCCCTCTGGAAACACCATATATTTT
CATRISMLGNPSGNTIYF
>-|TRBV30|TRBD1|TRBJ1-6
TGTGCCTGCCATACCGGGACAGGGTCCCTCCACTTT
CACHTGTGSLHF
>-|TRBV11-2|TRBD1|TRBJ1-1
TGTGCCAGCAGCTTAATGGGACAGTTGAACACTGAAGCTTTCTTT
CASSLMGQLNTEAFF